A single sample gave rise to the 14 T cell receptor beta chains below, sequenced in a study of T-cell reconstitution after alpha-beta-depleted transplantation in children. Preparation of the TCRbeta library was carried out with unique molecular identifiers. One entry per CDR3 protein, called by TCRdb with MiXCR from the PCR reads. The table shows roughly 24,000 distinct CDR3 sequences, with around 9.9% occurring only once. Here the sequenced sample was PBMCs from the stem cell graft donor, taken from the stem cell graft. Receptors originate from a human donor who donated a stem cell graft to a child with chronic granulomatous disease.

This clonotype showed up many times. The V call is TRBV15, the J call TRBJ1-2, with 10 bases aligning to TRBD1. V was clipped by 0 bases and J by 6 bases; unmatched bases: 7. The CDR3 has 16 amino acids. Germline lookup yields CDR1 LNHNV and CDR2 YYDKDF (reference sequence). The CDR3 loop is CATSRDRDRGRNGYTF. The CDR3 region has the DNA TGTGCCACCAGCAGAGACCGGGACAGGGGACGGAATGGCTACACCTTC.

This clonotype has a count of ten or more. The V and J genes are TRBV5-1 and TRBJ1-2; no definite D call. Trimming pared 0 bases from V and 6 bases from J, leaving 12 bases between. Germline CDR1 and CDR2: SGHRS and YFSETQ. The CDR3 has 14 residues. The CDR3 protein is CASSLVTGSNGYTF. DNA of the CDR3: TGCGCCAGCAGCTTGGTGACGGGATCCAATGGCTACACCTTC.

This clonotype came up many times. The chain is built from TRBV7-9 and TRBJ1-2; the D gene is possibly TRBD1 (6 bases). There are 14 residues in the CDR3. The germline V gene encodes CDR1 SEHNR and CDR2 FQNEAQ (reference sequence). The germline V and J ends were trimmed by 5 bases and 4 bases, with 14 bases remaining between them. The CDR3 spells CASSADGQPYGYTF. For the CDR3, the DNA is TGTGCCAGCAGCGCGGACGGACAGCCCTATGGCTACACCTTC. The full variable domain, rest sourced from reference TRBV7-9 and TRBJ1-2, is DTGVSQNPRHKITKRGQNVTFRCDPISEHNRLYWYRQTLGQGPEFLTYFQNEAQLEKSRLLSDRFSAERPKGSFSTLEIQRTEQGDSAMYLCASSADGQPYGYTFGSGTRLTVV.

This clonotype was seen at least ten times. The rearrangement uses TRBV29-1 and TRBJ1-2; a possible D gene is TRBD1 (6 bases). This CDR3 is built from 13 residues. The germline V gene has CDR1 SQVTM and CDR2 ANQGSEA. Deletions cut 6 bases from V and 12 bases from J, with 23 bases between. In DNA, the CDR3 is TGCAGCGTGGGTGGTGGTGACAGGAAAGGGGACACCTTC. The encoded protein is CSVGGGDRKGDTF.

This clonotype came up many times. This sequence joins TRBV9 and TRBJ2-7; D is possibly TRBD1 or TRBD2 (5 bases each). The CDR3 is 15 residues long. V was clipped by 4 bases and J by 3 bases, with 17 bases between them. Germline V lookup: CDR1 SGDLS, CDR2 YYNGEE. CDR3 sequence: CASSSIRDGRYEQYF. As DNA, the CDR3 is TGTGCCAGCAGCTCCATCCGGGACGGCCGCTACGAGCAGTACTTC.

This clonotype appeared many times. The rearrangement uses TRBV7-2 and TRBJ2-1; D is possibly TRBD2 (5 bases). The CDR3 spans 15 residues. Trimming removed 3 bases from V and 0 bases from J, with 9 bases in between. Germline CDR1 reads SGHTA; CDR2 reads FQGNSA. The CDR3 DNA sequence: TGTGCCAGCAGCTTTAGGGAGAACTCCTACAATGAGCAGTTCTTC. Translation gives CASSFRENSYNEQFF.

Many counts were recorded for this clonotype. The chain links TRBV14 to TRBJ2-1; maybe TRBD1 (6 bases). Between the trimmed V and J ends, which lost 1 base and 4 bases, there was a span of 14 bases. The CDR3 sequence is 16 residues long. Germline values: CDR1 SGHDN, CDR2 FVKESK. The CDR3: CASSQAAGTSYNEQFF. CDR3 nucleotide sequence: TGTGCCAGCAGCCAAGCAGCCGGGACAAGTTACAATGAGCAGTTCTTC.

This clonotype was seen many times. The chain has TRBV12-3 or TRBV12-4 and TRBJ2-5; D gene uncertain. The CDR3 spans 15 residues. V lost 7 bases and J lost 5, with 20 bases in between. The CDR3 region has the DNA TGTGCCAGCACTCTATGGGCGGTTGCAACGGAGACCCAGTACTTC. It yields the protein CASTLWAVATETQYF.

This clonotype is labeled as medium-sized. This chain connects TRBV20-1 to TRBJ2-5; D possibly matches TRBD1 or TRBD2 (6 bases each). CDR1 and CDR2 from the germline V gene are DFQATT and SNEGSKA (reference sequence). Trimming removed 4 bases at V and 5 bases at J, with 11 bases between. The CDR3 totals 12 residues. The CDR3 loop reads CSAISGAETQYF. CDR3 in DNA: TGCAGTGCTATATCGGGGGCCGAGACCCAGTACTTC.

This clonotype was observed many times. The chain combines TRBV4-2 with TRBJ2-3; TRBD1 might be the D (5 bases). This CDR3 region has 16 residues. Germline V gene sequence: CDR1 LGHNA, CDR2 YNFKEQ. V lost 4 bases, J lost 1 base, and 15 bases lay in between. The DNA of the CDR3 is TGTGCCAGCAGCCCGAGGAGAGAAGGGGGCACAGATACGCAGTATTTT. The encoded protein is CASSPRREGGTDTQYF.

Many counts were recorded for this clonotype. The chain has TRBV20-1 and TRBJ2-1, with 15 bases aligning to TRBD2. Germline-derived CDR1 and CDR2 are DFQATT and SNEGSKA (reference sequence). This CDR3 spans 17 amino acids. CDR3 in amino acids: CCAPGTSGGILPDEQFF. The CDR3 DNA sequence: TGCTGCGCTCCCGGGACTAGCGGGGGGATATTACCGGATGAGCAGTTCTTC.

This clonotype was seen at least ten times. This chain joins TRBV20-1 and TRBJ2-1, with a tentative D call TRBD2 (6 bases). Germline CDR1 DFQATT, CDR2 SNEGSKA (reference sequence). There are 12 residues in the CDR3. Trimming removed 4 bases from V and 9 bases from J, with 13 bases in between. In nucleotides, the CDR3 is TGCAGTGCTACCTTTCGGGAGTTTGAGCAGTTCTTC. The encoded protein is CSATFREFEQFF.

This clonotype was recorded at least ten times. This chain uses TRBV15 with TRBJ2-3; D not resolved. The CDR3 is 14 amino acids. Per the germline V gene, CDR1 is LNHNV and CDR2 is YYDKDF (reference sequence). V lost 0 bases and J lost 4, with 8 bases in between. Written as DNA, the CDR3 is TGTGCCACCAGCAGAGATAGGGCATCAGATACGCAGTATTTT. It codes for CATSRDRASDTQYF.

There are many counts of this clonotype. Written as DNA, the CDR3 is TGTGCCAGCAAATTTACTGGCTCCACAGATACGCAGTATTTT. It translates to CASKFTGSTDTQYF. The rearrangement uses TRBV12-3 or TRBV12-4 and TRBJ2-3, with unresolved D. The ends were cut back, 7 bases at V and 2 bases at J, with 13 bases in the middle. The CDR3 loop spans 14 amino acids.